A selection of T cell receptor beta chains follows, all from one sample in a study of T cells in localized non-small cell lung cancer. Clones were sequenced by immunoSEQ multiplex PCR, and TCRdb holds only the in-frame ones, with some missing. This table has 72,000 or so clones, about four fifths appearing once. The input for sequencing was peripheral blood, taken before any cancer treatment. The origin of the receptors is a female donor at least 60 years old with stage I lung adenocarcinoma. Both conserved end residues are part of each CDR3. The D gene is left open where the match is weak. Size is omitted from some rows. Given values are once, few, many or a class for expanded clones.

D	size	V	J	CDR3	DNA
-	many	TRBV5-1	TRBJ1-3	CASSFDSSGNTIYF	TGCGCCAGCAGCTTCGACAGCTCTGGAAACACCATATATTTT
-	-	TRBV21-1	TRBJ2-3	CASRCSRGPGTDTQYF	TGTGCCAGCAGGTGTTCGCGGGGGCCGGGCACAGATACGCAGTATTTT
-	-	TRBV19	TRBJ2-1	CASSPSYNEQFF	TGTGCCAGTAGTCCGTCCTACAATGAGCAGTTCTTC
-	-	TRBV19	TRBJ1-2	CASSTGKGGYTF	TGTGCCAGTAGCACAGGGAAGGGAGGCTACACCTTC
-	-	TRBV6-5	TRBJ1-5	CASSYLGGSNQPQHF	TGTGCCAGCAGTTACTTAGGTGGCAGCAATCAGCCCCAGCATTTT
-	-	TRBV7-2	TRBJ1-1	CASSQRGTSTEAFF	TGTGCCAGCAGTCAAAGAGGGACATCCACTGAAGCTTTCTTT
-	once	TRBV4-2	TRBJ1-1	CASSQEHRMNTEAFF	TGTGCCAGCAGCCAAGAGCACAGAATGAACACTGAAGCTTTCTTT
-	few	TRBV28	TRBJ2-2	CASSLLGFSGKNTGELFF	TGTGCCAGCAGTTTATTGGGGTTCTCGGGAAAGAACACCGGGGAGCTGTTTTTT
-	-	TRBV11-1	TRBJ1-1	CASSFRGQGAFF	TGTGCCAGCAGCTTTAGGGGTCAGGGAGCTTTCTTT
TRBD1	once	TRBV19	TRBJ1-5	CASSFQGASNQPQHF	TGTGCCAGTAGTTTTCAGGGGGCAAGCAATCAGCCCCAGCATTTT
-	-	TRBV11-3	TRBJ1-2	CASSLSGTGYTF	TGTGCCAGCAGCTTATCGGGGACGGGATACACCTTC
-	-	TRBV5-1	TRBJ2-2	CASSPFTGYTGELFF	TGCGCCAGCAGTCCCTTTACGGGGTACACCGGGGAGCTGTTTTTT
-	-	TRBV9	TRBJ1-2	CASSVDRGGYTF	TGTGCCAGCAGCGTAGATAGGGGAGGCTACACCTTC
-	-	TRBV25-1	TRBJ2-7	CASTAGTRPYEQYF	TGTGCCAGCACTGCCGGGACTCGTCCCTACGAGCAGTACTTC
TRBD1	-	TRBV5-6	TRBJ2-7	CASRPDGRGQTGDF	TGTGCCAGCAGACCGGATGGCAGGGGGCAGACGGGGGACTTC
-	-	TRBV9	TRBJ2-3	CASSVSDF	TGTGCCAGCAGCGTTTCGGATTTT
TRBD1	-	TRBV18	TRBJ2-7	CASSPRQGDNSYEQYF	TGTGCCAGCTCACCACGGCAGGGGGACAATTCCTACGAGCAGTACTTC
TRBD1	-	TRBV27	TRBJ2-7	CASTRQGGVSAYEQYF	TGTGCCAGCACCCGACAGGGGGGTGTTAGCGCTTACGAGCAGTACTTC
TRBD1	few	TRBV14	TRBJ1-2	CATGDRGGYGYTF	TGTGCCACCGGAGACAGGGGTGGCTATGGCTACACCTTC
-	-	TRBV11-3	TRBJ2-3	CASSLDRFFAGSTDTQYF	TGTGCCAGCAGCTTAGATCGATTCTTCGCGGGCAGCACAGATACGCAGTATTTT
-	once	TRBV25-1	TRBJ1-5	CASRGQSNQPQHF	TGTGCCAGCAGAGGACAAAGCAATCAGCCCCAGCATTTT
-	-	TRBV19	TRBJ2-3	CASRGQLGQATQYF	TGTGCCAGTAGAGGCCAGTTAGGGCAGGCTACGCAGTATTTT
TRBD2	-	TRBV6-6	TRBJ2-7	CASSYWASGSDEQYF	TGTGCCAGCAGTTATTGGGCTAGCGGGAGCGACGAGCAGTACTTC
TRBD2	-	TRBV30	TRBJ2-3	CAWSLGLAGGSDTQYF	TGTGCCTGGAGCCTAGGACTAGCGGGAGGGTCAGATACGCAGTATTTT
TRBD1	-	TRBV7-9	TRBJ2-7	CASSFGQDEQYF	TGTGCCAGCAGTTTCGGACAGGACGAGCAGTACTTC
-	-	TRBV7-9	TRBJ2-2	CASSLVGVELFF	TGTGCCAGCAGCTTAGTAGGGGTCGAGCTGTTTTTT
-	-	TRBV18	TRBJ2-1	CASSPRKSDEQFF	TGTGCCAGCTCACCGCGGAAGTCGGATGAGCAGTTCTTC
-	-	TRBV6-1	TRBJ1-1	CASSENGLVAFF	TGTGCCAGCAGTGAAAATGGACTAGTAGCTTTCTTT
-	-	TRBV6-1	TRBJ1-6	CASSEVRPTNSPLHF	TGTGCCAGCAGTGAAGTACGACCAACGAATTCACCCCTCCACTTT
-	-	TRBV28	TRBJ2-3	CASSPPPSLLSTDTQYF	TGTGCCAGCAGTCCCCCCCCTAGTTTACTTAGCACAGATACGCAGTATTTT
-	-	TRBV5-3	TRBJ2-3	CARSFVCGSTDTQYF	TGTGCCAGAAGCTTCGTCTGCGGTAGCACAGATACGCAGTATTTT
-	-	TRBV6-5	TRBJ2-1	CASSRKDSYNEQFF	TGTGCCAGCAGCCGTAAGGACAGCTACAATGAGCAGTTCTTC
TRBD1	-	TRBV11-1	TRBJ2-2	CASSMYRGRGELFF	TGTGCCAGCAGCATGTACAGGGGGCGCGGGGAGCTGTTTTTT
-	few	TRBV6-5	TRBJ1-2	CASSQRQTYGYTF	TGTGCCAGCAGCCAACGGCAGACGTATGGCTACACCTTC
-	-	TRBV21-1	TRBJ2-7	CASGGGLAEYEQYF	TGTGCCAGCGGGGGGGGACTAGCGGAATACGAGCAGTACTTC
-	-	TRBV4-2	TRBJ2-7	CASSQDPSGALSSYEQYF	TGTGCCAGCAGCCAAGATCCCTCAGGAGCGCTAAGCTCCTACGAGCAGTACTTC
TRBD1	once	TRBV19	TRBJ2-6	CASSIQDRAGANVLTF	TGTGCCAGTAGTATCCAGGACAGGGCGGGGGCCAACGTCCTGACTTTC
TRBD1	-	TRBV19	TRBJ1-1	CASQGAFEAFF	TGTGCCAGTCAGGGGGCCTTTGAAGCTTTCTTT
TRBD1	few	TRBV7-9	TRBJ1-5	CASSLDRDLPQHF	TGTGCCAGCAGCCTAGACAGGGATTTGCCCCAGCATTTT
-	-	TRBV9	TRBJ2-5	CASSDNQETQYF	TGTGCCAGCAGCGACAACCAAGAGACCCAGTACTTC
-	-	TRBV7-2	TRBJ1-1	CASSKTNTEAFF	TGTGCCAGCAGCAAAACCAACACTGAAGCTTTCTTT
TRBD2	-	TRBV5-4	TRBJ2-7	CASSLGPVSGRAGEQYF	TGTGCCAGCAGCTTGGGGCCTGTGAGCGGGAGGGCCGGTGAGCAGTACTTC
-	-	TRBV2	TRBJ2-7	CASSERGTGYEQYF	TGTGCCAGCAGTGAAAGGGGGACGGGATACGAGCAGTACTTC
-	-	TRBV6-4	TRBJ2-3	CASSDSSRKSTDTQYF	TGTGCCAGCAGTGACTCTTCGAGGAAAAGCACAGATACGCAGTATTTT
-	-	TRBV7-9	TRBJ1-1	CASSLVGTTEAFF	TGTGCCAGCAGCTTAGTAGGGACCACTGAAGCTTTCTTT